This note documents a single T cell receptor beta chain sequence. This clonotype was detected a few times. This clone's antigen is unknown. No much larger clone exists at a distance of one base, and base qualities are not known. This sample is part of a study of T cells after yellow fever vaccination (dated by TCRdb to the late 2010s). Turning to the overall study: The SMART-Seq v4 Ultra Low Input RNA kit was used to prepare libraries from fractions with low cell numbers. To follow T-cell clones before and after both primary and booster YFV17D yellow fever vaccination, bulk TCR alpha and beta repertoires underwent longitudinal sequencing. Two healthy male donors made up the cohort, one aged 18 to 30 years and the other aged 30 to 39 years. Blood was collected at multiple timepoints before and after primary and secondary immunization, and bulk PBMC replicates and cell subsets were isolated.

TCR cDNA was synthesized by 5'RACE template switching, through which a universal primer site and unique molecular identifiers were introduced. Priming of cDNA synthesis was performed from both the TCR alpha and TCR beta constant segments. Library amplification used two PCR steps, and the second PCR step added sample barcodes and sequencing adapters. Sequencing of libraries was performed on Illumina HiSeq 2500 (2x100 bp) or NovaSeq (2x150 bp). In the original analysis: Demultiplexing of reads and collapsing into UMI consensus sequences were performed with MIGEC, and V(D)J alignment was carried out with MiXCR. Vaccine-responding clonotypes were defined with edgeR using replicate PBMC samples, requiring FDR below 0.01 and a log2 fold change above 5 up to day 15. Each bulk clonotype was labeled CD4 or CD8 based on which sequenced repertoire, CD4 or CD8, contained the clonotype at higher abundance. TCRdb reran the public reads through fastp at Q25 and MiXCR, keeping productive beta chains. Merged by CDR3 protein, the rows form single entries marked with the most common genes and DNA. TCRdb, not the authors, supplied the V and J calls. This sample holds just under 600,000 distinct CDR3 sequences; approximately 12% were observed only once. In total, the top ten clones hold roughly 13% of the sample.

Here is what the overall study found, with its caveats: A small fraction of clonotypes appeared in both the CD4 and CD8 compartments, likely as a result of convergent recombination. FACS-sorted repertoires could contain abundant contaminating clonotypes from the bulk population, so computational filtering was required. Most clones expanded after primary vaccination (around 96% of CD4 and around 89% of CD8) were re-detected after the booster, suggesting that broad memory maintenance occurred. Compared with the primary T-cell response, the secondary T-cell response was weaker but faster, peaking on day 5 rather than day 15. Because the study included only a couple of donors, the extent to which the findings can be generalized is limited.

CDR1 and CDR2 (MNHEY, SVGEGT) derive from the germline V gene. Inclusive of the bounding cysteine and phenylalanine, the CDR3 is 13 residues long. Of all the DNA, just the CDR3 is kept, 39 bases in frame from base 1. The junction shows trimming of 2 bases on V and 1 base on J, plus 3 bases between the germline ends. Taken with the paper, the label for treatment or condition translates to: live attenuated yellow fever vaccine strain. Two biological replicates of bulk PBMCs were collected at each blood-draw timepoint. A standard Ficoll-Paque protocol was used to isolate PBMCs from peripheral blood. TriZol was used to extract RNA from bulk PBMCs, from CD4 and CD8 fractions, and from dextramer-positive and dextramer-negative fractions.

Recombination joined TRBV6-2 or TRBV6-3 with TRBJ1-5; no confident D gene assignment can be made. This TCR was sampled from a man aged 25-40 years who received the YFV17D yellow fever vaccine. The sample consisted of PBMCs, taken on the day of the yellow fever booster vaccination. The CDR3 protein: CASSYVSNQPQHF. The DNA reads TGTGCCAGCAGTTACGTAAGCAATCAGCCCCAGCATTTT.